This is a list of T cell receptor beta chains from one sample in a study of T cells in Graves' hyperthyroidism and ophthalmopathy. From the multiplex PCR reads, TCRdb called clonotypes with MiXCR, one entry per CDR3 protein. This sample carries around 300,000 distinct CDR3 sequences, approximately 16% of them seen once, and the ten largest clones take over 25%. The sequenced material came from blood. The receptors come from a woman in her fifties or sixties with Graves' hyperthyroidism that later progressed to Graves' ophthalmopathy. Each CDR3 is given with its conserved first and last residue. The D gene is left open where the match is weak. Size is omitted from some rows. Given values are once, few, many or a class for expanded clones.

cdr3_length d_call j_call clone_size v_call cdr3_nt cdr3_aa
13 . TRBJ1-3 few TRBV12-3/TRBV12-4 TGTGCCAGCAGTCAGGGGTATGGAAACACCATATATTTT CASSQGYGNTIYF
15 TRBD2 TRBJ2-7 few TRBV7-9 TGTGCCAGCAGCTTAGCTAGCGGGGGGTTCTACGAGCAGTACTTC CASSLASGGFYEQYF
14 . TRBJ1-2 . TRBV13 TGTGCCAGCATGTGGGGCCAGGCAAGCTATGGCTACACCTTC CASMWGQASYGYTF
12 . TRBJ1-1 many TRBV10-2 TGCGCCAGCAGTGTTGGGGACACTGAAGCTTTCTTT CASSVGDTEAFF
13 . TRBJ2-7 few TRBV29-1 TGCAGCGCCGCCCTCGGGGCTAACTACGAGCAGTACTTC CSAALGANYEQYF
14 . TRBJ2-7 many TRBV5-1 TGCGCCAGCAGCTTCACAAGTAGATCCTACGAGCAGTACTTC CASSFTSRSYEQYF
14 TRBD2 TRBJ2-7 once TRBV20-1 TGCAGTGCTCCCCCGACTAGCGGGAGTTGCGAGCAGTACTTC CSAPPTSGSCEQYF
14 TRBD1 TRBJ1-2 many TRBV11-2 TGTGCCAGCAGCTTTTCATCAGGGGGCGATGGCTACACCTTC CASSFSSGGDGYTF
14 TRBD2 TRBJ2-7 many TRBV30 TGTGCCTGGAGTGCGGGGGGGATGGGCTACGAGCAGTACTTC CAWSAGGMGYEQYF
15 TRBD1 TRBJ1-1 many TRBV28 TGTGCCAGCAGTTTGGACAGGATCATGAACACTGAAGCTTTCTTT CASSLDRIMNTEAFF
12 TRBD2 TRBJ2-7 . TRBV20-1 TGCAGCACCCGGGGGGGCTCCTACGAGCAGTACTTC CSTRGGSYEQYF
12 . TRBJ2-3 many TRBV30 TGTGCCTGGACCGAAGCCGCAGATACGCAGTATTTT CAWTEAADTQYF
16 . TRBJ2-2 many TRBV5-1 TGCGCCAGCAGCCCCGCCATGGACAGTTACACCGGGGAGCTGTTTTTT CASSPAMDSYTGELFF
13 . TRBJ1-1 many TRBV7-8 TGTGCCAGCAGCTTATCAGGGATCACTGAAGCTTTCTTT CASSLSGITEAFF
12 TRBD1 TRBJ1-2 many TRBV28 TGTGCCAGCACGAGACAGGGGAAAGGCTACACCTTC CASTRQGKGYTF